This passage covers 21 T cell receptor beta chains from one sample sequenced in a study of human CD4 T cells and Enterobacteriaceae. The table came from immunoSEQ multiplex PCR; TCRdb's copy has only in-frame clones and leaves some out. The table lists 27,000 or so clones, approximately 82% of them singletons. Sorting took every CD4+ cell except CD45RA+CCR7+CD95- naive cells, reaching over 98% purity. The material sequenced was memory CD4+ T cells from blood. These receptors were collected from a human donor in good health.

This clone was detected only a few times. V is TRBV7-9 and J is TRBJ2-1, with D possibly matching TRBD2 (6 bases). V lost 1 base and J lost 1, with 17 bases in between. This CDR3 has 18 residues. The germline V gene has CDR1 SEHNR and CDR2 FQNEAQ (reference sequence). The CDR3 sequence is CASSLEDLGGPSYNEQFF. The CDR3 coding sequence is TGTGCCAGCAGCTTAGAGGATTTGGGGGGTCCATCCTACAATGAGCAGTTCTTC.

The gene calls are TRBV6-5 and TRBJ2-1; D is undetermined. Germline loops: CDR1 MNHEY, CDR2 SVGAGI. V lost 6 bases to trimming and J lost 8 bases, with 17 bases between them. This CDR3 comprises 14 residues. DNA of the CDR3: TGTGCCAGCAGCCGCTCCCCCCTGGGCGATGAGCAGTTCTTC. Translating it yields CASSRSPLGDEQFF.

The CDR3 DNA sequence: TGTGCCAGCAGTTACAATGAGCAGTTCTTC. This sequence encodes CASSYNEQFF. J is TRBJ2-1 and V is TRBV7-9; D gene unclear. Germline CDR1 and CDR2: SEHNR and FQNEAQ (reference sequence). The V end lost 6 bases, the J end lost 4 bases, and 1 base lay between the germline ends. CDR3 length equals 10 residues.

V is TRBV29-1 and J is TRBJ2-7; TRBD1 might be the D (6 bases). The V gene lost 6 bases and the J gene lost 0 bases, with 12 bases spanning the gap. This CDR3 contains 13 residues. Germline lookup yields CDR1 SQVTM and CDR2 ANQGSEA. In nucleotides, the CDR3 is TGCAGCGTGGCCGGGACAAACTCCTACGAGCAGTACTTC. Translated, it gives CSVAGTNSYEQYF.

This chain uses TRBV27 with TRBJ2-3; the D gene is possibly TRBD1 (5 bases). Deletions cut 3 bases from V and 3 bases from J, with 13 bases between. This CDR3 has 15 amino acids. Germline CDR1 MNHEY, CDR2 SMNVEV (reference sequence). CDR3 nucleotide sequence: TGTGCCAGCAGTTTTACGGTCAAGGGGACAGATACGCAGTATTTT. It encodes CASSFTVKGTDTQYF.

The chain links TRBV7-3 to TRBJ2-2, with no clear D. The CDR3 covers 13 residues. V was trimmed by 8 bases and J by 2 bases, leaving 9 bases between them. The germline gives CDR1 SGHTA, CDR2 FQGTGA. The CDR3 protein is CASSKANTGELFF. The CDR3 bases are TGTGCCAGCTCGAAGGCCAACACCGGGGAGCTGTTTTTT.

The chain carries TRBV18 and TRBJ1-1; 8 nucleotides agree with TRBD1. The CDR3 has 14 amino acids. V shed 3 bases, J shed 5 bases, and the junction held 5 bases outside the gene matches. The V gene's germline CDR1 is KGHSH and CDR2 LQKENI. The CDR3 DNA sequence: TGTGCCAGCTCACCCTCACAGGGGGATACTGAAGCTTTCTTT. Translating gives CASSPSQGDTEAFF.

The V and J genes are TRBV6-1 and TRBJ2-2; weak D call: TRBD2 (5 bases). The CDR3 extends over 14 amino acids. Germline CDR1 reads MNHNS; CDR2 reads SASEGT. Between the trimmed V and J ends, which lost 4 bases and 6 bases, there was a span of 12 bases. The CDR3 DNA sequence: TGTGCCAGCAGTGCTCGGGGTATGGCCGGGGAGCTGTTTTTT. This gives the protein CASSARGMAGELFF.

The rearrangement links TRBV5-1 to TRBJ1-1; 8 bases line up with TRBD1. Trimming removed 0 bases from V and 4 bases from J; junction bases left unmatched: 5. CDR1 and CDR2 (germline): SGHRS, YFSETQ. The CDR3 is 15 residues long. The CDR3 DNA reads TGCGCCAGCAGCTTGGGGGGACAGGAGGCCACTGAAGCTTTCTTT. The encoded protein is CASSLGGQEATEAFF.

This rearrangement joins TRBV7-9 to TRBJ1-1, with a weak D call TRBD1 (5 bases). The CDR3 is made up of 16 amino acids. V lost 2 bases and J lost 0, with 13 bases in between. Germline CDR1 is SEHNR and CDR2 is FQNEAQ (reference sequence). CDR3 loop: CASSLRQGPLNTEAFF. CDR3 coding DNA: TGTGCCAGCAGCTTAAGGCAGGGACCCTTGAACACTGAAGCTTTCTTT.

In its sample, this clone was seen once. CDR3 protein: CASSHPQETGGSYEQYF. CDR3 sequence (DNA): TGTGCCAGCAGCCATCCCCAGGAGACAGGGGGCTCCTACGAGCAGTACTTC. The chain joins TRBV4-2 to TRBJ2-7, with 9 bases lining up with TRBD1. Trimming took 3 bases from V and 0 from J; bases not matched to a gene: 9. There are 17 residues in the CDR3. Per germline, CDR1 LGHNA and CDR2 YNFKEQ.

This clone has only a few counts. The rearrangement joins TRBV6-6 to TRBJ1-3; a weak D match, TRBD1 (6 bases). Trimming left V 7 bases short and J 4 bases short, with 11 bases between. Germline V CDR1 and CDR2: MNHNY, SVGAGI (reference sequence). This CDR3 spans 13 amino acids. In DNA form, the CDR3 reads TGTGCCAGCAAACAGGGTACCGGAAACACCATATATTTT. Translating it yields CASKQGTGNTIYF.

This clone came up once. This chain uses TRBV11-2 with TRBJ2-5, with D possibly TRBD2 on 5 matching bases. V was trimmed by 3 bases and J by 5 bases, leaving 16 bases between them. The CDR3 spans 15 residues. Germline CDR1 reads SGHAT; CDR2 reads FQNNGV. The CDR3 DNA is TGTGCCAGCAGCTTTAATAGCGCCTTCGGGGAGACCCAGTACTTC. This gives the protein CASSFNSAFGETQYF.

J is TRBJ2-7 and V is TRBV5-1; 12 nucleotides agree with TRBD1. CDR1 and CDR2 from the germline V gene are SGHRS and YFSETQ. The CDR3 covers 14 residues. V dropped 3 bases and J dropped 5; count of bases not matched to a gene: 3. The CDR3 region is CASSSRDRGHEQYF. The CDR3 DNA is TGCGCCAGCAGCTCCCGGGACAGGGGGCACGAGCAGTACTTC. Variable domain in full (rest from reference TRBV5-1 and TRBJ2-7): KAGVTQTPRYLIKTRGQQVTLSCSPISGHRSVSWYQQTPGQGLQFLFEYFSETQRNKGNFPGRFSGRQFSNSRSEMNVSTLELGDSALYLCASSSRDRGHEQYFGPGTRLTVT.

V and J are TRBV20-1 and TRBJ1-2; D not certain. CDR1 and CDR2 from the germline V gene are DFQATT and SNEGSKA (reference sequence). Trimming left V 6 bases short and J 6 bases short, with 11 bases between. The CDR3 totals 11 residues. The CDR3, as DNA: TGCAGTGCAATGAAGCCGGATGGCTACACCTTC. Translated, it gives CSAMKPDGYTF.

This chain joins TRBV5-1 and TRBJ2-3; TRBD2 aligns across 7 bases. The CDR3 has 15 residues. Germline loops: CDR1 SGHRS, CDR2 YFSETQ. V gave up 2 bases and J gave up 1 base; unmatched junction bases: 4. As DNA, the CDR3 is TGCGCCAGCAGCTTCACGGGGGGTGGCACAGATACGCAGTATTTT. It specifies CASSFTGGGTDTQYF.

This rearrangement joins TRBV9 to TRBJ1-2, with D uncertain. V was pared by 0 bases and J by 0 bases, with 6 bases between. Per germline, CDR1 SGDLS and CDR2 YYNGEE. The CDR3 is made up of 14 amino acids. The DNA for the CDR3 is TGTGCCAGCAGCGTAGGTTTGGCTAACTATGGCTACACCTTC. The encoded protein is CASSVGLANYGYTF.

This clone was observed a handful of times. This sequence joins TRBV19 and TRBJ2-3; TRBD2 is a possible D gene (5 bases). V was trimmed by 3 bases and J by 4 bases, leaving 8 bases between them. Germline CDR1 reads LNHDA; CDR2 reads SQIVND (reference sequence). The CDR3 loop spans 13 amino acids. The CDR3 reads CASSMPGADTQYF. The CDR3, as DNA: TGTGCCAGTAGTATGCCCGGGGCAGATACGCAGTATTTT.

The chain carries TRBV18 and TRBJ1-2; tentatively, D is TRBD1 (6 bases). CDR3 size: 15 residues. The V end lost 3 bases, the J end lost 4 bases, and 15 bases lay between the germline ends. Germline CDR1 and CDR2: KGHSH and LQKENI. The CDR3, as DNA: TGTGCCAGCTCACCCTCGAGGGAACAGGGCTATGGCTACACCTTC. Translating gives CASSPSREQGYGYTF.

The V and J genes are TRBV7-5 and TRBJ1-5. TRBV7-5 is annotated as a pseudogene. This CDR3 spans 20 amino acids. The CDR3 loop is CVRSLAGRWAGTCGNQPQHF. Written as DNA, the CDR3 is TGTGTCAGAAGCTTAGCCGGGCGGTGGGCAGGGACTTGTGGCAATCAGCCCCAGCATTTT.

This sequence joins TRBV7-2 and TRBJ2-7; D unclear. Germline V CDR1 and CDR2: SGHTA, FQGNSA. Trimming stripped 3 bases from V and 3 bases from J, with 15 bases between. The length of the CDR3 is 15 residues. CDR3 amino acids: CASSFLPGEGYEQYF. Written as DNA, the CDR3 is TGTGCCAGCAGCTTCCTACCTGGGGAAGGCTACGAGCAGTACTTC.